A selection of T cell receptor beta chains follows, all from one sample in a study of Ad26.COV2.S vaccination and SARS-CoV-2 variants. TCRdb keeps only in-frame clones here, not all; method: immunoSEQ multiplex PCR. The sample records more than 300,000 clones, about 86% being singletons. The source material was peripheral blood, sampled in a trial of Ad26.COV2.S vaccine versus placebo. Receptors were obtained from a person between 18 and 65 years old who received the Ad26.COV2.S COVID-19 vaccine or a placebo. CDR3s include the opening cysteine and the closing phenylalanine or tryptophan. Each record gives: CDR3 length, J gene, clone size, D gene, V gene, CDR3 DNA, CDR3 protein. The D gene is left open where the match is weak. Expanded clones are given a class, and other clones once, few, many or no size at all.

>17|TRBJ1-5|-|TRBD1|TRBV6-2/TRBV6-3
TGTGCCAGCAGTTACTATCTGACAGGGGGGAGCAATCAGCCCCAGCATTTT
CASSYYLTGGSNQPQHF
>16|TRBJ2-1|-|TRBD2|TRBV7-8
TGTGCCAGCAGCTTAGGGGAGCGGGGGGGGCACAATGAGCAGTTCTTC
CASSLGERGGHNEQFF
>15|TRBJ1-1|-|TRBD1|TRBV2
TGTGCCAGCAGTGAATTGGACAGGGGAGTCCCTGAAGCTTTCTTT
CASSELDRGVPEAFF
>14|TRBJ1-2|-|TRBD1|TRBV27
TGTGCCAGCAGTCTTCAGGGGGGCGGCGATGGCTACACCTTC
CASSLQGGGDGYTF
>15|TRBJ1-4|-|TRBD1|TRBV5-4
TGTGCCAGCAGCTTGGCCGGGACAGGGGGCGGGAAACTGTTTTTT
CASSLAGTGGGKLFF
>14|TRBJ2-7|-|TRBD2|TRBV7-9
TGTGCCAGCAGCTCTAGCGGGGAAGCCTACGAGCAGTACTTC
CASSSSGEAYEQYF
>11|TRBJ2-7|few|-|TRBV18
TGTGCCAGCTCACCGACGGAAGGGCAGTACTTC
CASSPTEGQYF
>15|TRBJ2-2|-|-|TRBV19
TGTGCCAGTAGTATAGGCCCCATTAGCACCGGGGAGCTGTTTTTT
CASSIGPISTGELFF
>16|TRBJ2-3|-|-|TRBV7-8
TGTGCCAGCAGTCAAGGAGCGGGCTTTCGCACAGATACGCAGTATTTT
CASSQGAGFRTDTQYF
>14|TRBJ2-1|-|-|TRBV20-1
TGCAGTGCTAGTGGAGGGACACCCACCAATGAGCAGTTCTTC
CSASGGTPTNEQFF
>14|TRBJ2-1|-|TRBD2|TRBV3-1/TRBV3-2
TGTGCCAGCAGCCGTAGCTCTAGCGGGGGGGCCATGTTCTTC
CASSRSSSGGAMFF
>16|TRBJ2-3|-|TRBD1|TRBV10-3
TGTGCCATCAGTGAGTCGCGACAGGGGCTCACAGATACGCAGTATTTT
CAISESRQGLTDTQYF
>17|TRBJ1-6|-|TRBD1|TRBV19
TGTGCCAGTACGCAGACAGGGGCGAGCTCCTATAATTCACCCCTCCACTTT
CASTQTGASSYNSPLHF
>15|TRBJ2-7|-|-|TRBV3-1/TRBV3-2
TGTGCCAGCAGCCGGGCCCTAGAAGGGTCGTACGAGCAGTACTTC
CASSRALEGSYEQYF
>19|TRBJ1-6|-|-|TRBV14
TGTGCCAGCAGCCAAGATGTGGGGACGTACAGGCGACGGGATTCACCCCTCCACTTT
CASSQDVGTYRRRDSPLHF
>13|TRBJ1-2|few|-|TRBV7-9
TGTGCCAGCAGCTTCCCGAGGGTCGGTGGCTACACCTTC
CASSFPRVGGYTF
>11|TRBJ1-1|-|-|TRBV29-1
TGCAGCGCATCAGGGGCAACTGAAGCTTTCTTT
CSASGATEAFF
>15|TRBJ1-1|-|-|TRBV6-5
TGTGCCAGCGGCCGGGAGCCCCTGACGAACACTGAAGCTTTCTTT
CASGREPLTNTEAFF